This T cell receptor (beta chain) was identified during a study of neurological immune-mediated disorders. Synthesis of cDNA used 5'RACE (with 10-nucleotide random UMIs). TCRdb passed the 5' RACE reads through MiXCR, listing each CDR3 protein once. The repertoire has about 24,000 distinct CDR3 sequences, 10% to 15% of them found once; the top ten carry more than 15%. Germline assignment: CDR1 SGHRS and CDR2 YFSETQ. This CDR3 is 13 amino acids long. With 5 bases clipped from V and 7 bases from J, the junction kept 6 bases outside the gene matches. In this sample, this clonotype turned up many times. Unsorted libraries were prepared from 2 million PBMCs held at -80 C.

The sequence came from a woman in her forties with HTLV-1-associated myelopathy (HAM/TSP). Input material: PBMCs. The chain recombines TRBV5-1 with TRBJ1-5, with 7 nucleotides matching TRBD1. DNA of the CDR3: TGCGCCAGCAGTGTTACAGGGGACCAGCCCCAGCATTTT. It encodes CASSVTGDQPQHF.